The 3 T cell receptor beta chains presented below share a single source sample, sequenced in a study of Graves' ophthalmopathy and Graves' hyperthyroidism (dated by TCRdb to between 2018 and 2020). The sequencer listed for this sample is Illumina HiSeq 2000. For repertoire sequencing, TCR beta CDR3 regions were amplified from RNA transcripts. The first round of RT-PCR was done with HTBI primers and the Qiagen OneStep RT-PCR kit, and was followed by a second round of multiplex PCR, then size selection and purification. TCRdb passed the public sequencing reads through fastp at Q25 and MiXCR, retaining productive beta sequences. Entries are consolidated by CDR3 protein sequence, retaining the most common genes and DNA. Across this sample there are roughly 600,000 distinct CDR3 sequences, with 35% to 45% seen only once. The ten largest clones add up to roughly 4% of the sample. Sequences were obtained from peripheral blood or thyroid tissue (not recorded which). The receptor source for this set is an adult man with Graves' hyperthyroidism.

This clonotype turned up a few times. This chain links TRBV12-3 or TRBV12-4 with TRBJ2-2, with D possibly TRBD2 on 6 matching bases. The CDR3 has 17 amino acids. V lost 2 bases and J 1 base, leaving 14 bases between the germline ends. This chain's CDR3 is CASSLYTGGLNTGELFF. The CDR3 nucleotides are TGTGCCAGCAGTTTATATACCGGGGGATTGAACACCGGGGAGCTGTTTTTT.

V and J are TRBV2 and TRBJ2-7, with D possibly matching TRBD1 (5 bases). Germline CDR1 SNHLY, CDR2 FYNNEI. The CDR3 totals 14 residues. With 4 bases removed from V and 0 bases from J, the gap between germline ends came to 10 bases. The CDR3 here is CASSGGRTSYEQYF. The CDR3 DNA follows: TGTGCCAGCAGTGGGGGCAGGACCTCCTACGAGCAGTACTTC.

V is TRBV25-1 and J is TRBJ2-5, with TRBD2 matching 8 bases. The trim removed 8 bases at V and 4 bases at J, leaving 12 bases unmatched. The germline gives CDR1 MGHDK, CDR2 SYGVNS. There are 15 residues in the CDR3. The CDR3 DNA reads TGTGCCAGCGTAGGAATAGCGGGGTCACGAGAGACCCAGTACTTC. It yields the protein CASVGIAGSRETQYF.